Shown below are 32 T cell receptor beta chains from a single sample sequenced in a study of shared clonotypes between healthy human individuals. Only in-frame clones appear in the TCRdb table, and some are missing; sequencing was by immunoSEQ multiplex PCR. The data show 2 million to 2.5 million clones, 85% to 95% seen once. The sample comprised naive CD4+ T cells from PBMCs. The subset denotes: CD45RA+ positively selected. The receptors here all came from a man aged 18 to 35 in good health. Some clones in this sample may be carry-over from other donors' samples.

The V call is TRBV6-5, the J call TRBJ2-1; D not resolved. Germline CDR1 is MNHEY and CDR2 is SVGAGI. The germline V and J ends were trimmed by 5 bases and 8 bases, with 13 bases remaining between them. This CDR3 comprises 13 residues. CDR3: CASSPRPQDEQFF. The CDR3 bases are TGTGCCAGCAGTCCCCGACCCCAGGATGAGCAGTTCTTC.

The rearrangement links TRBV5-1 to TRBJ2-3; D tentatively reads TRBD1 or TRBD2 (6 bases each). Trimming left V 5 bases short and J 5 bases short, with 18 bases between. This CDR3 has 15 residues. CDR1 and CDR2 (germline): SGHRS, YFSETQ. For the CDR3, the DNA is TGCGCCAGCAGACCTTGGGGGGCCGGGGGAGATACGCAGTATTTT. It codes for CASRPWGAGGDTQYF.

The CDR3 nucleotides are TGTGCCAGCAGTTTCAGACAGGGCCTCAATCAGCCCCAGCATTTT. Protein: CASSFRQGLNQPQHF. The chain is built from TRBV6-5 and TRBJ1-5, with 7 bases identical to TRBD1. J lost 3 bases, V lost 4 bases, and 6 bases had no gene match. The CDR3 has 15 amino acids. Germline loops: CDR1 MNHEY, CDR2 SVGAGI.

The rearrangement joins TRBV19 to TRBJ1-5; 9 bases map to TRBD1. Germline V gives CDR1 LNHDA, CDR2 SQIVND (reference sequence). The junction had 8 bases not matched to a gene; V was cut back by 7 bases and J by 4 bases. The CDR3 sequence is 15 residues long. Written as DNA, the CDR3 is TGTGCCAGTATGGGGGGACAGGGCCCTAATCAGCCCCAGCATTTT. This gives the protein CASMGGQGPNQPQHF.

V and J are TRBV6-1 and TRBJ2-3; tentative D call: TRBD1 (5 bases). V dropped 3 bases and J dropped 3 bases, with 7 bases sitting between them. The length of the CDR3 is 13 residues. Germline lookup yields CDR1 MNHNS and CDR2 SASEGT. Written as DNA, the CDR3 is TGTGCCAGCAGTGAGGACAAAACAGATACGCAGTATTTT. It translates to CASSEDKTDTQYF.

The chain uses TRBV28 and TRBJ2-7; tentatively, D is TRBD1 (6 bases). Per germline, CDR1 MDHEN and CDR2 SYDVKM. This CDR3 has 13 residues. Trimming took off 4 bases at V and 5 bases at J, with 12 bases between the two ends. CDR3 amino acids: CASSSGAVNEQYF. The CDR3 DNA sequence: TGTGCCAGCAGTTCAGGGGCGGTGAACGAGCAGTACTTC.

This rearrangement joins TRBV28 to TRBJ2-5, with 10 nucleotides matching TRBD2. Germline V CDR1 and CDR2: MDHEN, SYDVKM. This CDR3 is built from 16 residues. J gave up 0 bases and V 3 bases, and 4 bases lay outside the gene matches. The CDR3 loop is CASSFGLADYQETQYF. CDR3 nucleotides: TGTGCCAGCAGTTTCGGACTAGCGGATTACCAAGAGACCCAGTACTTC.

The V call is TRBV6-4, the J call TRBJ2-1, with TRBD2 identical over 7 bases. The junction had 5 bases not matched to a gene; V was cut back by 4 bases and J by 2 bases. Germline lookup yields CDR1 MRHNA and CDR2 SNTAGT. The CDR3 length is 15 residues. CDR3 coding DNA: TGTGCCAGCAGTGTGGGCGGGAGTCCCTACAATGAGCAGTTCTTC. Translating it yields CASSVGGSPYNEQFF.

The V gene is TRBV7-2, the J gene TRBJ1-1; perhaps TRBD1 as D (6 bases). The CDR3 runs 13 residues. Trimming pared 2 bases from V and 3 bases from J, leaving 7 bases between. Per germline, CDR1 SGHTA and CDR2 FQGNSA. The CDR3 is CASSLRGYTEAFF. CDR3 sequence (DNA): TGTGCCAGCAGCTTAAGGGGGTACACTGAAGCTTTCTTT.

The gene calls are TRBV6-5 and TRBJ2-7; D possibly corresponds to TRBD2 (5 bases). CDR1 and CDR2 from the germline V gene are MNHEY and SVGAGI. V lost 5 bases and J 5 bases, leaving 16 bases between the germline ends. The length of the CDR3 is 14 residues. CDR3 nucleotide sequence: TGTGCCAGCAGTGTTAGGCGAGGGCCCAACGAGCAGTACTTC. This translates into CASSVRRGPNEQYF.

The chain links TRBV18 to TRBJ2-5; TRBD1 matches at 8 bases. Trimming took 4 bases from V and 4 from J; bases not matched to a gene: 2. Germline CDR1 is KGHSH and CDR2 is LQKENI. CDR3 length: 13 amino acids. CDR3 amino acids: CASSLTGAETQYF. In nucleotides, the CDR3 is TGTGCCAGCTCACTGACAGGGGCAGAGACCCAGTACTTC.

This chain joins TRBV28 and TRBJ1-6, with TRBD1 as a possible D gene (5 bases). The CDR3 is 14 amino acids. Deletions cut 8 bases from V and 6 bases from J, with 14 bases between. Germline V gene lookup returns CDR1 MDHEN and CDR2 SYDVKM. The CDR3 nucleotides read TGTGCCAGCTTATTCGGGGCAAGTAATTCACCCCTCCACTTT. Translating gives CASLFGASNSPLHF.

The V call is TRBV28, the J call TRBJ1-3; 7 bases map to TRBD1. Germline V gene lookup returns CDR1 MDHEN and CDR2 SYDVKM. The length of the CDR3 is 14 residues. The V gene end was trimmed by 8 bases and the J gene end by 1 base; junction bases not matched to a gene: 5. CDR3 in DNA: TGTGCCAGCCAGGGGGGATATTCTGGAAACACCATATATTTT. Residues: CASQGGYSGNTIYF.

The chain carries TRBV7-2 and TRBJ1-2; D not certain. The germline CDR1 and CDR2 sequences are SGHTA and FQGNSA. The CDR3 totals 15 residues. Trimming cost V 3 bases and J 4 bases, with 15 bases left between them. In DNA, the CDR3 is TGTGCCAGCAGCTTTTCCCCCGTGGAGACCTATGGCTACACCTTC. Protein product: CASSFSPVETYGYTF.

The chain recombines TRBV6-5 with TRBJ2-7; 10 bases line up with TRBD2. The V segment lost 2 bases and the J segment 3 bases; nucleotides outside the gene matches: 7. The germline V gene has CDR1 MNHEY and CDR2 SVGAGI. The CDR3 has 16 amino acids. CDR3 DNA sequence: TGTGCCAGCAGTTACGAACTAGCGGGGACCCTCTACGAGCAGTACTTC. This encodes CASSYELAGTLYEQYF.

The chain recombines TRBV28 with TRBJ2-1; TRBD2 matches 11 bases. The trim removed 3 bases at V and 9 bases at J, leaving 10 bases unmatched. The germline V gene encodes CDR1 MDHEN and CDR2 SYDVKM. The CDR3 is 16 amino acids. CDR3 sequence reads: CASSFIPSGRMGEQFF. DNA for the CDR3: TGTGCCAGCAGTTTCATACCTAGCGGGAGGATGGGTGAGCAGTTCTTC.

This chain uses TRBV5-4 with TRBJ2-2; D ambiguous. Germline lookup yields CDR1 SGHNT and CDR2 YYREEE (reference sequence). The CDR3 has 13 amino acids. Trimming took 4 bases from V and 5 from J, leaving 9 bases between them. CDR3 sequence (DNA): TGTGCCAGCAGCACATATCCTACCGGGGAGCTGTTTTTT. Translated: CASSTYPTGELFF.

The CDR3 reads CASPPASGSTDTQYF. The CDR3 nucleotides are TGTGCCAGCCCTCCGGCTAGCGGTAGCACAGATACGCAGTATTTT. The chain combines TRBV28 with TRBJ2-3, with 7 bases fitting TRBD2. Germline V gives CDR1 MDHEN, CDR2 SYDVKM. V lost 8 bases, J lost 0 bases, and 8 bases stayed unmatched. The CDR3 totals 15 residues.

V usage is TRBV5-8 and J usage is TRBJ2-7; 7 bases are a match to TRBD1. The CDR3 covers 17 residues. Germline V lookup: CDR1 SGHTS, CDR2 YDEGEE. V gave up 1 base and J gave up 2 bases; unmatched junction bases: 12. The CDR3 nucleotides read TGTGCCAGCAGCTTGTTCTTCAGGGGGAAACTAACCTACGAGCAGTACTTC. Amino acid sequence: CASSLFFRGKLTYEQYF.

The CDR3 DNA reads TGTGCCAGCAGCTTAGGCGGGACAGGGGCCAGTAGCGGCTACACCTTC. Its protein is CASSLGGTGASSGYTF. The rearrangement links TRBV7-9 to TRBJ1-2, with 10 nucleotides matching TRBD1. The CDR3 extends over 16 amino acids. In germline, CDR1 is SEHNR, CDR2 FQNEAQ (reference sequence). The trim removed 1 base at V and 8 bases at J, leaving 10 bases unmatched.

This sequence joins TRBV27 and TRBJ1-1; perhaps TRBD1 as D (5 bases). The CDR3 has 16 amino acids. The V and J ends lost 4 bases and 6 bases respectively, with 21 bases between them. Germline assignment: CDR1 MNHEY and CDR2 SMNVEV (reference sequence). The CDR3 coding sequence is TGTGCCAGCAGTTCGGAGGGGCGACCGCCAGGACCTGAAGCTTTCTTT. This translates into CASSSEGRPPGPEAFF.

The chain is built from TRBV19 and TRBJ1-4, with a tentative D call TRBD1 (6 bases). V dropped 5 bases and J dropped 0 bases, with 13 bases sitting between them. Germline V lookup: CDR1 LNHDA, CDR2 SQIVND (reference sequence). The CDR3 consists of 16 residues. CDR3 in amino acids: CASSLGDRTTNEKLFF. CDR3 nucleotides: TGTGCCAGTAGTCTAGGAGACAGGACAACTAATGAAAAACTGTTTTTT.

This chain links TRBV6-6 with TRBJ1-5, with a weak D call TRBD1 (5 bases). The CDR3 contains 13 residues. Trimming took off 2 bases at V and 7 bases at J, with 9 bases between the two ends. Germline-derived CDR1 and CDR2 are MNHNY and SVGAGI (reference sequence). CDR3 bases: TGTGCCAGCAGTTACGAGGGGTTCCAGCCCCAGCATTTT. This codes for CASSYEGFQPQHF.

The chain couples TRBV2 to TRBJ2-7; 7 bases match TRBD1. CDR3 length: 13 residues. J lost 6 bases, V lost 6 bases, and 8 bases had no gene match. Germline V CDR1 and CDR2: SNHLY, FYNNEI. The CDR3 DNA reads as TGTGCCAGCAGCGACGACAGGGCTCGCGAGCAGTACTTC. Translation gives CASSDDRAREQYF.

On this clone: Other DNA sequences within the sample encode an identical CDR3. V gene TRBV4-2 combines with J gene TRBJ2-5; 7 bases align to TRBD1. The germline CDR1 and CDR2 sequences are LGHNA and YNFKEQ. V was clipped by 3 bases and J by 2 bases; unmatched bases: 3. This CDR3 spans 14 amino acids. As DNA, the CDR3 is TGTGCCAGCAGCCAGGGACAGCTTCAAGAGACCCAGTACTTC. Encoded protein: CASSQGQLQETQYF.

This sequence joins TRBV30 and TRBJ2-1, with 9 nucleotides matching TRBD2. This CDR3 has 16 amino acids. Germline values: CDR1 GTSNPN, CDR2 SVGIG (reference sequence). After removal of 4 bases from V and 3 bases from J, the junction contained 10 bases not matched to a gene. CDR3 loop: CAWTRGGRADYNEQFF. The CDR3 DNA is TGTGCCTGGACCCGGGGCGGGAGGGCGGACTACAATGAGCAGTTCTTC.

In this sample, this clone turned up a few times. The chain employs TRBV30 and TRBJ1-4; D remains unclear. Trimming pared 3 bases from V and 16 bases from J, leaving 21 bases between. Germline V gene data show CDR1 as GTSNPN and CDR2 as SVGIG (reference sequence). There are 13 residues in the CDR3. As DNA, the CDR3 is TGTGCCTGGAGAAATGCCGGAGCGTGGAAGAAGTTTTTT. This encodes CAWRNAGAWKKFF.

The chain couples TRBV5-1 to TRBJ1-2; D not resolved. The CDR3 spans 16 residues. Trimming removed 2 bases from V and 4 bases from J, with 18 bases in between. Per the germline V gene, CDR1 is SGHRS and CDR2 is YFSETQ. CDR3 residues: CASSLLVLDGSYGYTF. The CDR3 region has the DNA TGCGCCAGCAGCTTACTGGTGCTGGATGGTAGCTATGGCTACACCTTC.

The CDR3 loop is CASSSFQGMSYNEQFF. CDR3 in DNA: TGTGCCAGCAGCTCTTTTCAGGGTATGTCCTACAATGAGCAGTTCTTC. The chain has TRBV7-9 and TRBJ2-1; D is perhaps TRBD1 (5 bases). The CDR3 consists of 16 residues. Trimming removed 4 bases from V and 1 base from J, with 14 bases in between. Germline V gene lookup returns CDR1 SEHNR and CDR2 FQNEAQ (reference sequence).

The chain links TRBV29-1 to TRBJ1-3; perhaps TRBD1 as D (6 bases). V was pared by 4 bases and J by 0 bases, with 13 bases between. This CDR3 is 15 amino acids long. Germline CDR1 SQVTM, CDR2 ANQGSEA. The CDR3: CSVGLTGSSGNTIYF. The DNA of the CDR3 is TGCAGCGTTGGCTTGACAGGCAGCTCTGGAAACACCATATATTTT.

V usage is TRBV29-1 and J usage is TRBJ2-3; the match to TRBD2 covers 8 bases. With 6 bases clipped from V and 6 bases from J, the junction kept 11 bases outside the gene matches. This CDR3 is built from 14 residues. CDR1 and CDR2 (germline): SQVTM, ANQGSEA. The CDR3 DNA sequence: TGCAGCGTGTTTAAAGCGGGAGAGGGGGATACGCAGTATTTT. This encodes CSVFKAGEGDTQYF.

The chain has TRBV9 and TRBJ2-2; TRBD1 matches at 7 bases. This CDR3 has 16 residues. With 3 bases clipped from V and 4 bases from J, the junction kept 9 bases outside the gene matches. The germline gives CDR1 SGDLS, CDR2 YYNGEE. CDR3 region: CASSARGQPGTGELFF. The CDR3 coding sequence is TGTGCCAGCAGCGCTAGGGGGCAGCCGGGCACCGGGGAGCTGTTTTTT. Full variable domain (remainder filled in from reference TRBV9 and TRBJ2-2): DSGVTQTPKHLITATGQRVTLRCSPRSGDLSVYWYQQSLDQGLQFLIQYYNGEERAKGNILERFSAQQFPDLHSELNLSSLELGDSALYFCASSARGQPGTGELFFGEGSRLTVL.